This T cell receptor (beta chain) was sequenced in a study of blood T cell repertoires in COVID-19. At the level of the study: COVID-19 samples, acute and convalescent, were from the United States, Italy and Spain. Sample material is recorded as cDNA or gDNA derived from T cells, B-cell-depleted T cells, or PBMCs.

Germline V gene lookup returns CDR1 GTSNPN and CDR2 SVGIG (reference sequence). CDR3 length equals 15 residues. Trimming stripped 0 bases from V and 2 bases from J, with 14 bases between. Study processing details: Estimation of nucleated cell counts relied on the amplification of reference gene primers. The protocol was immunoSEQ multiplex PCR, while the TCRdb copy is restricted to in-frame clones and leaves out a portion. The V and J calls and clone size were taken over from that table, and D and trimming were inferred from the DNA. The sample shows fewer than 130,000 clones, over 65% of them seen only once.

This sequence was found in a woman older than 75 with acute or convalescent COVID-19. This chain joins TRBV30 and TRBJ2-7; a weak D match, TRBD2 (7 bases). Specimen: peripheral blood. CDR3 residues: CAWSVPGRGAYEQYF. The DNA for the CDR3 is TGTGCCTGGAGTGTACCGGGGAGGGGGGCCTACGAGCAGTACTTC. Together with reference TRBV30 and TRBJ2-7, the CDR3 gives the full variable domain: SQTIHQWPATLVQPVGSPLSLECTVEGTSNPNLYWYRQAAGRGLQLLFYSVGIGQISSEVPQNLSASRPQDRQFILSSKKLLLSDSGFYLCAWSVPGRGAYEQYFGPGTRLTVT.